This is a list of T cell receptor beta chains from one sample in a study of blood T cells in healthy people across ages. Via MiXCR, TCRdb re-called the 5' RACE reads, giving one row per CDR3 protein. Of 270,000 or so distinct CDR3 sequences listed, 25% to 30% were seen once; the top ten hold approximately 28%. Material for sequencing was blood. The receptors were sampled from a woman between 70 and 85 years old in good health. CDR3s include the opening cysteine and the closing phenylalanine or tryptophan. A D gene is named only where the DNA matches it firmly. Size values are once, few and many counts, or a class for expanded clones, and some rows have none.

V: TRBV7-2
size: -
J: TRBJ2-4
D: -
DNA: TGTGCCAGCAGCCCGGGTGGGGGAGCCAAAAACATTCAGTACTTC
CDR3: CASSPGGGAKNIQYF

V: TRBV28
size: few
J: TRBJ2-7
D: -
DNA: TGTGCCACAACCCTCCAACTAGGCTCCTACGAGCAGTACTTC
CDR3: CATTLQLGSYEQYF

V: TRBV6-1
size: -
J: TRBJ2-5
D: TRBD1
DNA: TGTGCCAGCAGTCCCATGACAGGGGTTGGGGAGACCCAGTACTTC
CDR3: CASSPMTGVGETQYF

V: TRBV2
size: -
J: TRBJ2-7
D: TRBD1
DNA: TGTGCCAGCAGGGGAGACAGGGGGCTCTACGAGCAGTACTTC
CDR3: CASRGDRGLYEQYF

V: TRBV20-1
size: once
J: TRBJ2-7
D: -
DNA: TGCAGTGCTAGAGTTCCAGGGGCCTACGAGCAGTACTTC
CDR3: CSARVPGAYEQYF

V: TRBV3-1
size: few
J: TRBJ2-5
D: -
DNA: TGTGCCAGCAGCCAAGATCCAGAGACCCAGTACTTC
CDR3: CASSQDPETQYF

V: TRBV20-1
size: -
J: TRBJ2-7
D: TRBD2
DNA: TGCAGTGCTAGAGATCCCGGACTAGCGGGAGTAGAGCAGTACTTC
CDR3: CSARDPGLAGVEQYF

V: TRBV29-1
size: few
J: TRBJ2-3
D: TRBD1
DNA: TGCAGCGTTAAACAGGGGGCGTTTGTAGATACGCAGTATTTT
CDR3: CSVKQGAFVDTQYF

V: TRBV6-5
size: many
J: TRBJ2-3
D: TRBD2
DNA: TGTGCCAGCGCTAGCGGGAGGATGTCAGATACGCAGTATTTT
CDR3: CASASGRMSDTQYF

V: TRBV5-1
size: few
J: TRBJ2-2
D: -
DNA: TGCGCCGGCAGCTTGATCCCTACAGGGATGGCCACCGGGGAGCTGTTTTTT
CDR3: CAGSLIPTGMATGELFF

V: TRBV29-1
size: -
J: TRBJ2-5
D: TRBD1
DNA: TGCAGCGTTGTGGGACAGGGCAAAGAGACCCAGTACTTC
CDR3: CSVVGQGKETQYF

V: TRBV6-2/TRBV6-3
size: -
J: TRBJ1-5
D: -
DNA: TGTGCCAGCAGTTACTCGGTCGGACAGCCCCAGCATTTT
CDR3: CASSYSVGQPQHF

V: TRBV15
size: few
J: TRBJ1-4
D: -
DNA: TGTGCCACCAGCCCCGGGAGGGAGAGTGAAAAACTGTTTTTT
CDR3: CATSPGRESEKLFF

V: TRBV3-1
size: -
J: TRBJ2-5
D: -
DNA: TGTGCCAGCAGCCATCTGTCCCCCAAGTCGGCCCAGTACTTC
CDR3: CASSHLSPKSAQYF

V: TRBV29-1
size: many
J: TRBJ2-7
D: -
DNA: TGCAGCGTTGGGGACAACATCTACGAGCAGTACTTC
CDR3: CSVGDNIYEQYF

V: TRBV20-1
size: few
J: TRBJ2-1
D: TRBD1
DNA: TGCAGTGCCAGAGAAGTAGGACAGGGGGTCCTTTTC
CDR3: CSAREVGQGVLF

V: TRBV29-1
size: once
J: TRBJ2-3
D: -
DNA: TGCAGCGCCAAGGTCGAAACAGATACGCAGTATTTT
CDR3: CSAKVETDTQYF

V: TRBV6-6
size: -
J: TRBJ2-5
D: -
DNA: TGTGCCAGCAGCAACCAATTCGGGGAGCAGTACTTC
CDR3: CASSNQFGEQYF

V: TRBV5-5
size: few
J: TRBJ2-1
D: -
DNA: TGTGCCAGCAGCTTGGACATTACTCTTGGGAATGAGCAGTTCTTC
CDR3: CASSLDITLGNEQFF

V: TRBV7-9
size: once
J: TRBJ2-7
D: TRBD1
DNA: TGTGCCAGCAGCTTAGCCTCGACAGGGGGACACCAGTACTTC
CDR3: CASSLASTGGHQYF

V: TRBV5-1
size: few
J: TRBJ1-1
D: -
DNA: TGCGCCAGCAGCATCTCCGCGGGGAACACTGAAGCTTTCTTT
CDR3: CASSISAGNTEAFF

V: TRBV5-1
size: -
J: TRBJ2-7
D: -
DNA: TGCGCCAGCAGCTCACCGACCTCTAGCTCCTACGAGCAGTACTTC
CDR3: CASSSPTSSSYEQYF

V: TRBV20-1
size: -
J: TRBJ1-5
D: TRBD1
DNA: TGCAGTGCTAGAGATAGGGGGCAACGGCAGCCCCAGCATTTT
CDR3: CSARDRGQRQPQHF

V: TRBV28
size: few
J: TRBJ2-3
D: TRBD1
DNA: TGTGCCAGCAGTTTACGGACAGGGGGAAATACGCAGTATTTT
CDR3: CASSLRTGGNTQYF

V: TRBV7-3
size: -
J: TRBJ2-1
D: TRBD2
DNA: TGTGCCAGCAGCCCAGGACTAGCGGGAAGGAATGAGCAGTTCTTC
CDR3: CASSPGLAGRNEQFF

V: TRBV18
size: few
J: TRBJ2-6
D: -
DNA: TGTGCCAGCACATCCCTTAATGGGGCCAACGTCCTGACTTTC
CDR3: CASTSLNGANVLTF

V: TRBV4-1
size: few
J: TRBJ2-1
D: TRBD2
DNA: TGCGCCAGCAGCCTTAGTCCTACTAGCGCTCCCCCCAATGAGCAGTTCTTC
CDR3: CASSLSPTSAPPNEQFF

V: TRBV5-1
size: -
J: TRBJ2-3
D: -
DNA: TGCGCCAGCAGCTTGGTGGGGAGTCGCACAGATACGCAGTATTTT
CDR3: CASSLVGSRTDTQYF

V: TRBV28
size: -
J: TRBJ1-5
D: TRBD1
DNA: TGTGCCAGCATTCCCGACAGGGGGCCAAGCAATCAGCCCCAGCATTTT
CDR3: CASIPDRGPSNQPQHF

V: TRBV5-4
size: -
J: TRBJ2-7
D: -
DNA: TGTGCCAGCAGCTTGGGAAATTCCTACGAGCAGTACTTC
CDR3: CASSLGNSYEQYF

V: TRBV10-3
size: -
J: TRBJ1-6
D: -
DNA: TGTGCCATCAGTGGGGACCATAATTCACCCCTCCACTTT
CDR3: CAISGDHNSPLHF

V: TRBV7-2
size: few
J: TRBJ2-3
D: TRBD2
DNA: TGTGCCAGCAGCTTGAGAGCGGGAGGGCCGAATACGCAGTATTTT
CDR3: CASSLRAGGPNTQYF

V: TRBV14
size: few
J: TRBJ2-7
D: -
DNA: TGTGCCAGCAGCCAAGGACTGACACGATACTACGAGCAGTACTTC
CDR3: CASSQGLTRYYEQYF

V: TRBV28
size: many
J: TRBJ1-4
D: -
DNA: TGTGCCAGCGGATCCGGAGGGGAAAAACTGTTTTTT
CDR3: CASGSGGEKLFF

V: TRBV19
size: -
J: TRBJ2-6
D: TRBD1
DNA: TGTGCCAGCCGGCAACAGGGGACTGGGGCCAACGTCCTGACTTTC
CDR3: CASRQQGTGANVLTF

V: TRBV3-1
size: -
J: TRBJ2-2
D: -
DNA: TGTGCCAGCAGACCTACAGCGAACACCGGGGAGCTGTTTTTT
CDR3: CASRPTANTGELFF

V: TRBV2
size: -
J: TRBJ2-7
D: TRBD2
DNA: TGTGCCAGCAGTGAAAGAAGGCGGGAGGCGGACGAGCAGTACTTC
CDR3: CASSERRREADEQYF

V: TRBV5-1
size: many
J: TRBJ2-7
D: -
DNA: TGCGCCAGCAGCTCGTCGGTAGGGAGGCTCGCCGAGCAGTACTTC
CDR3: CASSSSVGRLAEQYF

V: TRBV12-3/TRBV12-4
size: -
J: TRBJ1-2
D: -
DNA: TGTGCCAGCAGTTTAGCTTCGGACGGTCTTGGCTACACCTTC
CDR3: CASSLASDGLGYTF

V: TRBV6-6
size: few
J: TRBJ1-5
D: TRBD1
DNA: TGTGCCAGCAGCCCTAGCGGACAGGCAGGTCAGCCCCAGCATTTT
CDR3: CASSPSGQAGQPQHF

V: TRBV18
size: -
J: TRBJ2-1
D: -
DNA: TGTGCCAGCTCACTCCAGACAGATAAGCAGTTCTTC
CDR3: CASSLQTDKQFF

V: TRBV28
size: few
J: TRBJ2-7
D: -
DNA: TGTGCCAGCACTCGATCTCGGGACCGTTTAGTGCAGTACTTC
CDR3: CASTRSRDRLVQYF

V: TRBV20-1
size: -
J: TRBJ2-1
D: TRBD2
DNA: TGCAGTGCTAGACCGATAGCGGGAGTGACAAATGAGCAGTTCTTC
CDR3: CSARPIAGVTNEQFF

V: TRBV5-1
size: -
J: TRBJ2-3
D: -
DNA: TGCGCCAGCAGCTTGGGGTCTTATAGCACAGATACGCAGTATTTT
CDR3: CASSLGSYSTDTQYF

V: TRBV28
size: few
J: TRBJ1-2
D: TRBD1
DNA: TGTGCCAGCAGTTTAGGGACAGGGGGTTATGGCTACACCTTC
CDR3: CASSLGTGGYGYTF

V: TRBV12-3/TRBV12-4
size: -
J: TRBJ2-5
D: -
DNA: TGTGCCAGCAGTTTTTCCTCGGCAGGGAGGGAGACCCAGTACTTC
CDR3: CASSFSSAGRETQYF

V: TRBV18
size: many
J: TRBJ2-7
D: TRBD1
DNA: TGTGCCAGCTCACCACAGACAGGGGAGTCCTACGAGCAGTACTTC
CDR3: CASSPQTGESYEQYF

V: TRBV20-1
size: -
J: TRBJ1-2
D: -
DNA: TGCAGTGCTAGCCTGGGGAGCCCCTATGGCTACACCTTC
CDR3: CSASLGSPYGYTF

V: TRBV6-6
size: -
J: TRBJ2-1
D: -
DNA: TGTGCCAGCATTTACAGTAGCGGACATTACAATGAGCAGTTCTTC
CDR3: CASIYSSGHYNEQFF

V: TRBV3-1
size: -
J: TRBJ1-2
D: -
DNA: TGTGCCAGCAGCCAAGTTCTGGACTTGGGAGGCTACACCTTC
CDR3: CASSQVLDLGGYTF

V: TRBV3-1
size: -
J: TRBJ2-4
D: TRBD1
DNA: TGTGCCAGCAGCCGCGAGGGGGCTATGAACATTCAGTACTTC
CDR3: CASSREGAMNIQYF

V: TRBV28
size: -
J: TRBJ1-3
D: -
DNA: TGTGCCAGCAGTGGCTCTAAGACAGGATCTGGAAACACCATATATTTT
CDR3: CASSGSKTGSGNTIYF

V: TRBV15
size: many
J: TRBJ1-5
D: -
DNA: TGTGCCACCAGCCCTCTGGCAAGCAATCAGCCCCAGCATTTT
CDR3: CATSPLASNQPQHF

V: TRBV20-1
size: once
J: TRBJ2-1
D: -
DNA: TGCAGTGCTAGAATGGCAGGGCTCTATCCTGAGCAGTTCTTC
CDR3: CSARMAGLYPEQFF

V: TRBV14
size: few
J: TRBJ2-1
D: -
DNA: TGTGCCAGCAGCCGCGAACACAATGAGCAGTTCTTC
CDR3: CASSREHNEQFF